The next 3 T cell receptor beta chains were all read from a single sample in a study of shared clonotypes between healthy human individuals. Clones were sequenced by immunoSEQ multiplex PCR, and TCRdb holds only the in-frame ones, with some missing. The data show 700,000 or so clones, 55% to 75% seen once. The sample was memory CD4+ T cells sorted from blood. Noted subset: CD45RA-negative fraction. The origin of the receptors is a woman aged 25 to 39 in good health.

This chain links TRBV7-9 with TRBJ1-1; 7 bases line up with TRBD1. Germline lookup yields CDR1 SEHNR and CDR2 FQNEAQ (reference sequence). CDR3 length: 14 residues. J was trimmed by 5 bases and V by 5 bases; bases with no gene match: 8. The CDR3 loop is CASSAHQGGTEAFF. In DNA, the CDR3 is TGTGCCAGCAGCGCCCATCAGGGGGGAACTGAAGCTTTCTTT. The full variable domain, rest sourced from reference TRBV7-9 and TRBJ1-1, is DTGVSQNPRHKITKRGQNVTFRCDPISEHNRLYWYRQTLGQGPEFLTYFQNEAQLEKSRLLSDRFSAERPKGSFSTLEIQRTEQGDSAMYLCASSAHQGGTEAFFGQGTRLTVV.

This clone was seen only a few times. One end of the junction varies from germline; a read error may be responsible. This chain links TRBV6-7 with TRBJ1-1, with 12 bases fitting TRBD1. TRBV6-7 qualifies as an ORF whose function is uncertain. This CDR3 has 18 residues. The CDR3 protein is CASSNSRDRGQSNTEAFF. The CDR3, as DNA: TGTGCCAGCAGTAACTCCCGGGACAGGGGGCAGTCGAACACTGAAGCTTTCTTT.

CDR3 nucleotides: TGTGCCAGCTCACCACCCCACATCGACGGATTTGAGAGACTTTGGTCGGAAGCTTTCTTT. Its protein is CASSPPHIDGFERLWSEAFF. The genes are TRBV18 and TRBJ1-1; D unresolved. The CDR3 runs to 20 residues. Germline V gives CDR1 KGHSH, CDR2 LQKENI. Trimming cost V 0 bases and J 8 bases, with 31 bases left between them.